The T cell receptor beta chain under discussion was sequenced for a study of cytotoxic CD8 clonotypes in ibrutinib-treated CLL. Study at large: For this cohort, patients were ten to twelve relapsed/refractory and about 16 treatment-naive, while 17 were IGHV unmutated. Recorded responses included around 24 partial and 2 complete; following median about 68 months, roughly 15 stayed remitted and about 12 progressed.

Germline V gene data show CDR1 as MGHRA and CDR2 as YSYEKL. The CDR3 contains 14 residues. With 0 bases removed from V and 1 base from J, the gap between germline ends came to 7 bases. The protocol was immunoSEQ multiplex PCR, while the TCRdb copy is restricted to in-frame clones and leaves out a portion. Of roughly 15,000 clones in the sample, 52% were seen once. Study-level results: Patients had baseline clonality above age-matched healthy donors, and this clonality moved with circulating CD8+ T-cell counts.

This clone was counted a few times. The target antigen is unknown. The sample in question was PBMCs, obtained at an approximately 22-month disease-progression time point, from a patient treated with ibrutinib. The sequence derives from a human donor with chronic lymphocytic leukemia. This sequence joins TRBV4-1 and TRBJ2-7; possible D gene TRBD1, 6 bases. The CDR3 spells CASSQEDSSYEQYF. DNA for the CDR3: TGCGCCAGCAGCCAAGAGGACAGTTCCTACGAGCAGTACTTC.